What follows are 26 T cell receptor beta chains derived from one specimen sequenced in a study of immune aging and cytomegalovirus after organ transplant. Indicated time point: five sample-tagged time points from pre-transplant (day -1) to day 368 post-transplant, pooled. The antigens of these receptors remain unknown. Libraries came from microwell single-cell capture using BD Rhapsody targeted mRNA and AbSeq reagents. TCRdb independently ran MiXCR on the single-cell sequencing reads; one entry per CDR3 protein. Among about 21,000 distinct CDR3 sequences, roughly 38% were seen once, and the ten largest hold less than 30%. This sample comprised CMV peptide-activated CD4+ and CD8+ T cells sorted from blood, obtained at five time points, pooled. Specified subset: sorted CD8+CD137+ and CD4+CD154+ T cells after roughly 12 h CMV IE-1 peptide stimulation. The source is a female donor who had a heart transplant and CMV viremia.

This clonotype has a handful of counts. The gene calls are TRBV28 and TRBJ1-1; D is possibly TRBD1 (5 bases). The ends were cut back, 4 bases at V and 4 bases at J, with 13 bases in the middle. In germline, CDR1 is MDHEN, CDR2 SYDVKM. This CDR3 has 14 residues. DNA of the CDR3: TGTGCCAGCAGTTCCCCCGGGACCTCCACTGAAGCTTTCTTT. This codes for CASSSPGTSTEAFF.

With respect to this clonotype: The conserved closing phenylalanine or tryptophan is absent in this CDR3, likely reflecting a read error. For the CDR3, the DNA is TGTGCCAGCACCGAACATAGTGGGAGAACATACGAGCAGTACTCC. Protein: CASTEHSGRTYEQYS. The chain joins TRBV28 to TRBJ2-7; a weak D match, TRBD2 (5 bases). Germline CDR1 reads MDHEN; CDR2 reads SYDVKM. V was trimmed by 7 bases and J by 4 bases, leaving 20 bases between them. The CDR3 contains 15 residues.

This clonotype was seen a handful of times. This chain connects TRBV12-3 or TRBV12-4 to TRBJ2-7; 9 bases align to TRBD2. The J segment lost 2 bases and the V segment lost 6 bases, leaving 5 bases of the junction unmatched. The CDR3 length is 14 residues. The CDR3 spells CASSLAGPTYEQYF. The CDR3 region has the DNA TGTGCCAGCAGCCTAGCGGGACCCACCTACGAGCAGTACTTC.

Only one count was recorded for this clonotype. This chain joins TRBV18 and TRBJ1-3; no reliable D call. The germline V gene has CDR1 KGHSH and CDR2 LQKENI. Trimming shortened V by 6 bases and J by 0 bases, and 15 bases separated the two germline ends. The CDR3 sequence is 16 residues long. The CDR3 sequence is CASSHWDPDSGNTIYF. The CDR3 nucleotides are TGTGCCAGCTCCCACTGGGATCCTGACTCTGGAAACACCATATATTTT.

By frequency in the sample, this clonotype is medium-sized (0.01 to 0.1%). The gene calls are TRBV15 and TRBJ2-5, with no clear D. Per the germline V gene, CDR1 is LNHNV and CDR2 is YYDKDF (reference sequence). CDR3 length equals 15 residues. V was cut by 0 bases and J by 5 bases, with 13 bases left in between. The chain's CDR3 is CATSRDLVSPETQYF. The CDR3 nucleotides read TGTGCCACCAGCAGAGATTTAGTCTCCCCTGAGACCCAGTACTTC. Supplemented by reference TRBV15 and TRBJ2-5, the full variable domain reads DAMVIQNPRYQVTQFGKPVTLSCSQTLNHNVMYWYQQKSSQAPKLLFHYYDKDFNNEADTPDNFQSRRPNTSFCFLDIRSPGLGDTAMYLCATSRDLVSPETQYFGPGTRLLVL.

The chain combines TRBV5-1 with TRBJ2-1, with 13 positions matching TRBD2. This CDR3 spans 16 amino acids. Germline V lookup: CDR1 SGHRS, CDR2 YFSETQ. V shed 0 bases and J 4 bases; nucleotides not matched to a gene: 1. The CDR3 here is CASSLAGLAGYNEQFF. In DNA, the CDR3 is TGCGCCAGCAGCTTGGCGGGACTAGCGGGATACAATGAGCAGTTCTTC.

The chain has TRBV7-9 and TRBJ2-2; 11 bases line up with TRBD2. With V trimmed by 6 bases and J by 7 bases, 10 bases remained unmatched. Germline loops: CDR1 SEHNR, CDR2 FQNEAQ (reference sequence). The CDR3 is 16 amino acids. The CDR3 DNA reads as TGTGCCAGCAGACCGACGGGACTAGCGGCCGTCGGGGAGCTGTTTTTT. Its translation is CASRPTGLAAVGELFF.

CDR3 DNA sequence: TGCAGCGTTGAATCGCGACAGGGCTTCTCCTACGAGCAGTACTTC. Amino acids: CSVESRQGFSYEQYF. The rearrangement uses TRBV29-1 and TRBJ2-7; 7 bases are shared with TRBD1. This CDR3 spans 15 amino acids. Germline CDR1 and CDR2: SQVTM and ANQGSEA. The J segment lost 0 bases and the V segment lost 2 bases, leaving 7 bases of the junction unmatched.

In this sample, this clonotype turned up many times. This sequence joins TRBV12-3 or TRBV12-4 and TRBJ2-7; TRBD2 matches 9 bases. The junction had 8 bases not matched to a gene; V was cut back by 4 bases and J by 7 bases. The CDR3 is 14 residues long. The CDR3 DNA reads as TGTGCCAGCAGTTCCCTAGCGGGAACGATTGAGCAGTACTTC. Translated, it gives CASSSLAGTIEQYF.

The V gene is TRBV19, the J gene TRBJ1-2; D gene uncertain. CDR3 length: 15 amino acids. Trimming took off 5 bases at V and 4 bases at J, with 17 bases between the two ends. CDR1 and CDR2 from the germline V gene are LNHDA and SQIVND (reference sequence). CDR3 in amino acids: CASSGTTRVAYGYTF. As DNA, the CDR3 is TGTGCCAGTAGTGGAACTACCCGCGTCGCCTATGGCTACACCTTC.

By share of the sample, this clonotype is medium-sized. Here the CDR3 DNA reads TGTGCCAGCAGTCCGACCCCCACTAGTAGATCCTACGAGCAGTACTTC. Its protein is CASSPTPTSRSYEQYF. V and J are TRBV27 and TRBJ2-7; a weak D match, TRBD2 (5 bases). Trimming took 5 bases from V and 1 from J, leaving 18 bases between them. The germline V gene encodes CDR1 MNHEY and CDR2 SMNVEV (reference sequence). This CDR3 is 16 amino acids long.

Turning to this clonotype: Compared with germline, one end of the junction differs, possibly owing to a read error. V and J are TRBV3-1 and TRBJ1-3; D gene uncertain. The germline V gene encodes CDR1 LGHDT and CDR2 YNNKEL (reference sequence). The CDR3 is 15 amino acids. This CDR3 reads CASSRGQSAGSTVYF. CDR3 in DNA: TGTGCCAGCAGCCGAGGGCAGTCTGCCGGAAGCACCGTATATTTT.

The rearrangement uses TRBV29-1 and TRBJ1-1; tentative D call: TRBD1 (6 bases). The CDR3 is 13 residues long. CDR1 is SQVTM, CDR2 ANQGSEA, per germline. V was trimmed by 6 bases and J by 2 bases, leaving 13 bases between them. CDR3 amino acids: CSVSIGGNTEAFF. The CDR3 coding sequence is TGCAGCGTCTCGATAGGGGGAAACACTGAAGCTTTCTTT.

This clonotype appeared a few times. The chain has TRBV7-9 and TRBJ2-5; 8 bases map to TRBD2. The ends lost 2 bases at V and 1 base at J; junction bases unmatched: 0. Germline CDR1 SEHNR, CDR2 FQNEAQ (reference sequence). The CDR3 sequence is 14 residues long. DNA for the CDR3: TGTGCCAGCAGCTTACTAGCGGGCCAAGAGACCCAGTACTTC. Encoded protein: CASSLLAGQETQYF.

V and J are TRBV7-2 and TRBJ2-5; 7 bases align to TRBD2. The length of the CDR3 is 16 residues. From germline, CDR1 is SGHTA and CDR2 FQGNSA. V dropped 5 bases and J dropped 4; count of bases not matched to a gene: 13. CDR3 sequence reads: CASSPPGRSGGETQYF. The CDR3 nucleotides are TGTGCCAGCAGCCCCCCGGGCAGGTCGGGAGGAGAGACCCAGTACTTC.

The J gene is TRBJ2-1, the V gene TRBV3-1; D not resolved. The CDR3 has 13 residues. Germline CDR1 LGHDT, CDR2 YNNKEL (reference sequence). Between the trimmed V and J ends, which lost 3 bases and 7 bases, there was a span of 10 bases. The CDR3 nucleotides read TGTGCCAGCAGCCATGACCGGTTTAATGAGCAGTTCTTC. It translates to CASSHDRFNEQFF.

CDR3 sequence reads: CASSLASGQGFYNEQFF. The CDR3 DNA reads TGTGCCAGCAGCTTGGCGTCCGGACAGGGGTTCTACAATGAGCAGTTCTTC. This chain joins TRBV5-5 and TRBJ2-1; TRBD1 matches at 9 bases. The CDR3 contains 17 residues. V trimming: 0 bases; J trimming: 3 bases; junction bases outside the gene matches: 7. The germline V gene has CDR1 SGHKS and CDR2 YYEKEE (reference sequence).

This clonotype was counted once. No conserved phenylalanine or tryptophan ends this CDR3, so it is likely a read error. The J gene is TRBJ2-2, the V gene TRBV19; D might be TRBD2 (5 bases). Per the germline V gene, CDR1 is LNHDA and CDR2 is SQIVND (reference sequence). This CDR3 has 14 amino acids. CDR3 amino acids: CASSISYEGRELFL. CDR3 bases: TGTGCTAGTAGTATCAGTTATGAGGGCAGGGAGCTGTTTCTT.

As for this clonotype: It may be a read error: a sequence one base away is much more abundant. The V gene is TRBV4-2, the J gene TRBJ1-5, with TRBD1 matching over 8 bases. The assigned J gene may be wrong: the sequence end matches TRBJ2-3 better. CDR3 length equals 15 residues. Germline V gives CDR1 LGHNA, CDR2 YNFKEQ. CDR3 DNA: TGTGCCAGCAGCCAAGGGACAGGGAGCAATCAGCCCCAGTATTTT. Amino acids: CASSQGTGSNQPQYF.

This clonotype was observed at least ten times. The rearrangement links TRBV5-6 to TRBJ1-2, with D tentatively TRBD1 (5 bases). The CDR3 totals 15 residues. Germline values: CDR1 SGHDT, CDR2 YYEEEE. V lost 5 bases and J lost 2, with 16 bases in between. The CDR3 DNA sequence: TGTGCCAGCAGTTTTTATACAGGAGACAACTATGGCTACACCTTC. Translating it yields CASSFYTGDNYGYTF.

This clonotype has a handful of counts. The chain has TRBV6-6 and TRBJ2-2; 11 bases are a match to TRBD2. Per germline, CDR1 MNHNY and CDR2 SVGAGI (reference sequence). CDR3 size: 15 residues. V dropped 5 bases and J dropped 1; count of bases not matched to a gene: 0. CDR3 sequence reads: CASSGTSGNTGELFF. The CDR3 region has the DNA TGTGCCAGCAGTGGGACTAGCGGGAACACCGGGGAGCTGTTTTTT.

The chain carries TRBV7-2 and TRBJ2-1; 10 positions agree with TRBD1. Per germline, CDR1 SGHTA and CDR2 FQGNSA. The CDR3 is 16 residues long. J gave up 8 bases and V 5 bases, and 12 bases lay outside the gene matches. CDR3 loop: CASSLNPGQGKDEQFF. As DNA, the CDR3 is TGTGCCAGCAGCCTCAATCCGGGACAGGGGAAAGATGAGCAGTTCTTC.

There are many counts of this clonotype. The chain recombines TRBV9 with TRBJ2-1; 13 positions match TRBD2. Germline V gives CDR1 SGDLS, CDR2 YYNGEE. The CDR3 covers 17 residues. V dropped 0 bases and J dropped 7; count of bases not matched to a gene: 7. The CDR3 reads CASSVELWTSGRNEQFF. In DNA form, the CDR3 reads TGTGCCAGCAGCGTAGAGCTCTGGACTAGCGGGAGAAATGAGCAGTTCTTC. Full variable domain (remainder filled in from reference TRBV9 and TRBJ2-1): DSGVTQTPKHLITATGQRVTLRCSPRSGDLSVYWYQQSLDQGLQFLIQYYNGEERAKGNILERFSAQQFPDLHSELNLSSLELGDSALYFCASSVELWTSGRNEQFFGPGTRLTVL.

J is TRBJ1-1 and V is TRBV5-1, with no clear D. The CDR3 consists of 14 residues. CDR1 is SGHRS and CDR2 is YFSETQ in the germline V gene. Trimming removed 2 bases from V and 2 bases from J, with 10 bases in between. The CDR3 nucleotides read TGCGCCAGCAGCTTCGGTGCGCCAAACACTGAAGCTTTCTTT. This codes for CASSFGAPNTEAFF.

The genes are TRBV30 and TRBJ1-2, with 8 bases identical to TRBD1. The CDR3 is 12 amino acids. Trimming cost V 8 bases and J 6 bases; bases outside gene matches: 8. Germline V gene lookup returns CDR1 GTSNPN and CDR2 SVGIG (reference sequence). In DNA, the CDR3 is TGTGCCGGCCCACGGACAGGGCATGGCTACACCTTC. Protein sequence: CAGPRTGHGYTF.

This clonotype appeared a few times. The genes are TRBV3-1 and TRBJ2-2; D is uncertain. Germline V lookup: CDR1 LGHDT, CDR2 YNNKEL (reference sequence). The length of the CDR3 is 11 residues. Deletions cut 1 base from V and 6 bases from J, with 0 bases between. Here the CDR3 DNA reads TGTGCCAGCAGCCAAGCCGGGGAGCTGTTTTTT. Its protein is CASSQAGELFF. Using reference TRBV3-1 and TRBJ2-2 for the parts outside the CDR3, the full variable domain is DTAVSQTPKYLVTQMGNDKSIKCEQNLGHDTMYWYKQDSKKFLKIMFSYNNKELIINETVPNRFSPKSPDKAHLNLHINSLELGDSAVYFCASSQAGELFFGEGSRLTVL.